The next 5 T cell receptor beta chains were all read from a single sample in a study of T cell responses to AZD1222 COVID-19 vaccine. Sequenced by immunoSEQ multiplex PCR; TCRdb stores in-frame clones only, minus some. The profile covers around 150,000 clones, with around 90% appearing a single time and under 1.2% taken by the ten largest. The sample here was peripheral blood, taken 28 days after the second AZD1222 dose. The receptors derive from an adult who received the AZD1222 COVID-19 vaccine.

This sequence joins TRBV29-1 and TRBJ2-5, with D uncertain. The V end was cut by 7 bases, the J end by 1 base, with 13 bases between. The CDR3 sequence is 13 residues long. Germline CDR1 reads SQVTM; CDR2 reads ANQGSEA. The CDR3 sequence: CSAAVGGQETQYF. DNA for the CDR3: TGCAGCGCTGCCGTAGGCGGCCAAGAGACCCAGTACTTC. Supplemented by reference TRBV29-1 and TRBJ2-5, the full variable domain reads SAVISQKPSRDICQRGTSLTIQCQVDSQVTMMFWYRQQPGQSLTLIATANQGSEATYESGFVIDKFPISRPNLTFSTLTVSNMSPEDSSIYLCSAAVGGQETQYFGPGTRLLVL.

This sequence joins TRBV6-5 and TRBJ2-7; 10 bases agree with TRBD1. Germline trimming cut 6 bases from V and 2 bases from J; bases unmatched to any gene: 4. The germline gives CDR1 MNHEY, CDR2 SVGAGI. This CDR3 spans 14 amino acids. The CDR3 region has the DNA TGTGCCAGCAGGCGGGGACAGGGGACCTACGAGCAGTACTTC. Amino acids: CASRRGQGTYEQYF.

This clone was recorded once. The chain joins TRBV2 to TRBJ1-2, with 11 nucleotides matching TRBD1. This CDR3 has 13 residues. The V gene's germline CDR1 is SNHLY and CDR2 FYNNEI. V was pared by 5 bases and J by 8 bases, with 4 bases of the junction left unmatched. CDR3 bases: TGTGCCAGCAGTCCGGACAGGGGGCTCGGCTACACCTTC. Protein: CASSPDRGLGYTF. Looking up the rest from reference TRBV2 and TRBJ1-2 gives the full variable domain: EPEVTQTPSHQVTQMGQEVILRCVPISNHLYFYWYRQILGQKVEFLVSFYNNEISEKSEIFDDQFSVERPDGSNFTLKIRSTKLEDSAMYFCASSPDRGLGYTFGSGTRLTVV.

This chain uses TRBV18 with TRBJ1-4, with D possibly being TRBD1 (5 bases). Trimming removed 0 bases from V and 3 bases from J, with 11 bases in between. Germline V gene sequence: CDR1 KGHSH, CDR2 LQKENI. CDR3 size: 16 residues. CDR3 sequence reads: CASSPPYGDANEKLFF. CDR3 in DNA: TGTGCCAGCTCACCACCGTACGGGGACGCTAATGAAAAACTGTTTTTT.

This clone has only one observation. The rearrangement uses TRBV12-5 and TRBJ1-2, with D tentatively TRBD1 (6 bases). V shed 0 bases and J shed 2 bases, with 10 bases lying between them. The CDR3 spans 15 residues. Germline CDR1 and CDR2: LGHNT and FRNRAP. CDR3 in amino acids: CASGLVLRGNYGYTF. DNA of the CDR3: TGTGCTAGTGGTTTGGTACTGAGGGGGAACTATGGCTACACCTTC.